This is a list of T cell receptor beta chains from one sample in a study of blood T cell repertoires in COVID-19. Only in-frame clones appear in the TCRdb table, and some are missing; sequencing was by immunoSEQ multiplex PCR. Seen here are roughly 190,000 clones, over 70% observed once, and the top ten hold roughly 2.9%. Specimen: peripheral blood. Every receptor here comes from a man aged 45-60 years with active or convalescent COVID-19. Both conserved end residues are part of each CDR3. A D gene is named only where the DNA matches it firmly. Clone size is given for some rows only: seen once, a few or many times, or a class if the clone is expanded.

clone size: NA; D gene: TRBD1; J gene: TRBJ1-2; V gene: TRBV4-3; CDR3 DNA: TGCGCCAGCAGCCGGACAGGGGGCTATGGCTACACCTTC; CDR3 protein: CASSRTGGYGYTF
clone size: NA; D gene: NA; J gene: TRBJ2-3; V gene: TRBV19; CDR3 DNA: TGTGCCAGTAGTATGAGGCGGAGGCGCACAGATACGCAGTATTTT; CDR3 protein: CASSMRRRRTDTQYF
clone size: NA; D gene: NA; J gene: TRBJ2-2; V gene: TRBV6-5; CDR3 DNA: TGTGCCAGCAGTTTACAGGGTAACACCGGGGAGCTGTTTTTT; CDR3 protein: CASSLQGNTGELFF
clone size: few; D gene: TRBD1; J gene: TRBJ1-1; V gene: TRBV24-1; CDR3 DNA: TGTGCCACCAGTGGTACCAGGGGGTCAGCTGAAGCTTTCTTT; CDR3 protein: CATSGTRGSAEAFF
clone size: NA; D gene: TRBD2; J gene: TRBJ2-3; V gene: TRBV5-1; CDR3 DNA: TGCGCCAGCAGCTTGCCGGGAGGAAAGGATACGCAGTATTTT; CDR3 protein: CASSLPGGKDTQYF
clone size: NA; D gene: TRBD1; J gene: TRBJ2-1; V gene: TRBV7-3; CDR3 DNA: TGTGCCAGCAGCTTCGGACAGGGAGGCTACAATGAGCAGTTCTTC; CDR3 protein: CASSFGQGGYNEQFF
clone size: once; D gene: NA; J gene: TRBJ1-1; V gene: TRBV5-5; CDR3 DNA: TGTGCCAGCAGCTTGGGTGACAGAAGGAACACTGAAGCTTTCTTT; CDR3 protein: CASSLGDRRNTEAFF
clone size: few; D gene: TRBD1; J gene: TRBJ2-5; V gene: TRBV19; CDR3 DNA: TGTGCCAGTAGTAGAGACCGGACAGGGGTTGAGGAGACCCAGTACTTC; CDR3 protein: CASSRDRTGVEETQYF
clone size: NA; D gene: NA; J gene: TRBJ2-1; V gene: TRBV7-9; CDR3 DNA: TGTGCCAGCAGCTCCGGACTCCCCGCCACACAAAAGCAGTTCTTC; CDR3 protein: CASSSGLPATQKQFF
clone size: NA; D gene: NA; J gene: TRBJ2-1; V gene: TRBV7-2; CDR3 DNA: TGTGCCAGCAGCGCAGGGGTGGGCTTCCGGGCTCAGCAGTTCTTC; CDR3 protein: CASSAGVGFRAQQFF
clone size: NA; D gene: NA; J gene: TRBJ2-7; V gene: TRBV5-1; CDR3 DNA: TGCGCCAGCAGCCCTGGAGGTTCCTACGAGCAGTACTTC; CDR3 protein: CASSPGGSYEQYF
clone size: NA; D gene: NA; J gene: TRBJ2-3; V gene: TRBV6-1; CDR3 DNA: TGTGCCAGCAGTGAAGTTTGGGGACTAGATACGCAGTATTTT; CDR3 protein: CASSEVWGLDTQYF
clone size: NA; D gene: NA; J gene: TRBJ2-5; V gene: TRBV18; CDR3 DNA: TGTGCCAGCTCACCTACTCGTCAACAAGAGACCCAGTACTTC; CDR3 protein: CASSPTRQQETQYF
clone size: NA; D gene: NA; J gene: TRBJ2-2; V gene: TRBV7-2; CDR3 DNA: TGTGCCAGCAGCTTAGGGCGGTGGGCCAGGGGTAAAGACACCGGGGAGCTGTTTTTT; CDR3 protein: CASSLGRWARGKDTGELFF
clone size: NA; D gene: NA; J gene: TRBJ1-5; V gene: TRBV25-1; CDR3 DNA: TGTGCCAGCATGCCCCAGGGAAACAATCAGCCCCAGCATTTT; CDR3 protein: CASMPQGNNQPQHF
clone size: once; D gene: TRBD2; J gene: TRBJ2-1; V gene: TRBV9; CDR3 DNA: TGTGCCAGCAGCGAAACTAGCGGGGGATACAATGAGCAGTTCTTC; CDR3 protein: CASSETSGGYNEQFF
clone size: few; D gene: NA; J gene: TRBJ2-7; V gene: TRBV9; CDR3 DNA: TGTGCCAGCAGCGAAGGGGCAGAGCAGTACTTC; CDR3 protein: CASSEGAEQYF
clone size: NA; D gene: NA; J gene: TRBJ1-5; V gene: TRBV6-1; CDR3 DNA: TGTGCCAGCAGTGAAGTTAGGCGAGGGAGCCAGCCCCAGCATTTT; CDR3 protein: CASSEVRRGSQPQHF
clone size: NA; D gene: TRBD2; J gene: TRBJ2-2; V gene: TRBV28; CDR3 DNA: TGTGCCAGCACTTCCGGGGGGTCGCACGGGGAGCTGTTTTTT; CDR3 protein: CASTSGGSHGELFF
clone size: once; D gene: NA; J gene: TRBJ2-7; V gene: TRBV10-3; CDR3 DNA: TGTGCCATCAGTGAGTTACAGGGTACAGTTAGAGGCTACGAGCAGTACTTC; CDR3 protein: CAISELQGTVRGYEQYF
clone size: NA; D gene: TRBD2; J gene: TRBJ2-1; V gene: TRBV7-7; CDR3 DNA: TGTGCTAGCAGCAACGGACTAGCGGGATACAATGAGCAGTTCTTC; CDR3 protein: CASSNGLAGYNEQFF
clone size: NA; D gene: TRBD1; J gene: TRBJ1-2; V gene: TRBV7-9; CDR3 DNA: TGTGCCAGCAGCCCCGGGACAGGGGCATATGGCTACACCTTC; CDR3 protein: CASSPGTGAYGYTF
clone size: NA; D gene: TRBD1; J gene: TRBJ2-1; V gene: TRBV19; CDR3 DNA: TGTGCCAGTAGTATAGCTGGGACAGCCGGGGAGCAGTTCTTC; CDR3 protein: CASSIAGTAGEQFF
clone size: NA; D gene: TRBD1; J gene: TRBJ2-7; V gene: TRBV10-3; CDR3 DNA: TGTGCCATCAGTGAGTCGGGGACAGGGGCCTACGAGCAGTACTTC; CDR3 protein: CAISESGTGAYEQYF
clone size: NA; D gene: TRBD1; J gene: TRBJ2-6; V gene: TRBV6-2/TRBV6-3; CDR3 DNA: TGTGCCAGCAGTTACCGAGACAGGGTCTCTGGGGCCAACGTCCTGACTTTC; CDR3 protein: CASSYRDRVSGANVLTF
clone size: NA; D gene: NA; J gene: TRBJ2-3; V gene: TRBV5-1; CDR3 DNA: TGCGCCAGCAGCCAAGGACGGGGTGGCACAGATACGCAGTATTTT; CDR3 protein: CASSQGRGGTDTQYF
clone size: once; D gene: NA; J gene: TRBJ2-2; V gene: TRBV4-3; CDR3 DNA: TGCGCCAGCAGCCCCTCACTCGGGGAGCTGTTTTTT; CDR3 protein: CASSPSLGELFF
clone size: NA; D gene: TRBD2; J gene: TRBJ2-1; V gene: TRBV13; CDR3 DNA: TGTGCCAGCAGCGGCTCCCGGGGAAGCGGGACCGGTAATGAGCAGTTCTTC; CDR3 protein: CASSGSRGSGTGNEQFF
clone size: NA; D gene: TRBD1; J gene: TRBJ1-6; V gene: TRBV30; CDR3 DNA: TGTGCCTGGTCCCTCCGGGACAGGGTTAATTCACCCCTCCACTTT; CDR3 protein: CAWSLRDRVNSPLHF
clone size: NA; D gene: TRBD2; J gene: TRBJ2-1; V gene: TRBV14; CDR3 DNA: TGTGCCAGCAGCCAAGATTGGTCGCGGCGGGAGACCTACAATGAGCAGTTCTTC; CDR3 protein: CASSQDWSRRETYNEQFF
clone size: NA; D gene: NA; J gene: TRBJ2-3; V gene: TRBV5-1; CDR3 DNA: TGCGCCAGCAGCCAGGCAGATACGCAGTATTTT; CDR3 protein: CASSQADTQYF
clone size: NA; D gene: TRBD1; J gene: TRBJ1-4; V gene: TRBV6-5; CDR3 DNA: TGTGCCAGCAGCCGGGACAGGGTAGGCGGTGAAAAACTGTTTTTT; CDR3 protein: CASSRDRVGGEKLFF
clone size: few; D gene: NA; J gene: TRBJ1-2; V gene: TRBV28; CDR3 DNA: TGTGCCAGGGGGAGGGGCTACACCTTC; CDR3 protein: CARGRGYTF
clone size: NA; D gene: NA; J gene: TRBJ1-2; V gene: TRBV18; CDR3 DNA: TGTGCCAGCTCACCCCTCGGGGGAGATGGCTACACCTTC; CDR3 protein: CASSPLGGDGYTF
clone size: NA; D gene: NA; J gene: TRBJ1-5; V gene: TRBV28; CDR3 DNA: TGTGCCAGCAGCCGCGGCGGCGGTAGCAATCAGCCCCAGCATTTT; CDR3 protein: CASSRGGGSNQPQHF
clone size: NA; D gene: NA; J gene: TRBJ1-2; V gene: TRBV28; CDR3 DNA: TGTGCCAGCAGCCCCGACAGGTATGGCTACACCTTC; CDR3 protein: CASSPDRYGYTF
clone size: NA; D gene: NA; J gene: TRBJ2-6; V gene: TRBV30; CDR3 DNA: TGTGCCTGGAGTGTGGCAGGCATGCTCTCTGGGGCCAACGTCCTGACTTTC; CDR3 protein: CAWSVAGMLSGANVLTF
clone size: NA; D gene: NA; J gene: TRBJ1-2; V gene: TRBV27; CDR3 DNA: TGTGCCAGCAGACCGCACGAGGAGGGCTATGGCTACACCTTC; CDR3 protein: CASRPHEEGYGYTF
clone size: NA; D gene: NA; J gene: TRBJ1-5; V gene: TRBV18; CDR3 DNA: TGTGCCAGCTCACCCAATAGAGGGCAGCCCCAGCATTTT; CDR3 protein: CASSPNRGQPQHF
clone size: NA; D gene: TRBD1; J gene: TRBJ1-6; V gene: TRBV4-1; CDR3 DNA: TGCGCCAGCAGCAGGACCGGGACAGGGGTCAGCTCACCCCTCCACTTT; CDR3 protein: CASSRTGTGVSSPLHF
clone size: NA; D gene: NA; J gene: TRBJ2-7; V gene: TRBV11-3; CDR3 DNA: TGTGCCAGCAGCGCCGGGGACTTCAAGTCCTACGAGCAGTACTTC; CDR3 protein: CASSAGDFKSYEQYF
clone size: NA; D gene: NA; J gene: TRBJ2-3; V gene: TRBV29-1; CDR3 DNA: TGCAGCGTTGATCAGGGTGTGAGTGGTACGCAGTATTTT; CDR3 protein: CSVDQGVSGTQYF
clone size: NA; D gene: TRBD1; J gene: TRBJ1-4; V gene: TRBV27; CDR3 DNA: TGTGCCAGCAGTTGGGACAGGCCCGGTTCAACTAATGAAAAACTGTTTTTT; CDR3 protein: CASSWDRPGSTNEKLFF
clone size: once; D gene: NA; J gene: TRBJ1-2; V gene: TRBV20-1; CDR3 DNA: TGCAGTGCTAGTCACAGCCAGAATAACTATGGCTACACCTTC; CDR3 protein: CSASHSQNNYGYTF
clone size: NA; D gene: NA; J gene: TRBJ1-4; V gene: TRBV11-2; CDR3 DNA: TGTGCCAGCAGCCAAAATGAAAAACTGTTTTTT; CDR3 protein: CASSQNEKLFF
clone size: NA; D gene: TRBD1; J gene: TRBJ2-5; V gene: TRBV5-1; CDR3 DNA: TGCGCCAGCAGCTCCCAGGGACAGGGGGCAGGAGAGACCCAGTACTTC; CDR3 protein: CASSSQGQGAGETQYF
clone size: once; D gene: NA; J gene: TRBJ1-2; V gene: TRBV10-3; CDR3 DNA: TGTGCCATCAGTGAGACCAGGGGCCACAACTATGGCTACACCTTC; CDR3 protein: CAISETRGHNYGYTF
clone size: NA; D gene: NA; J gene: TRBJ2-5; V gene: TRBV11-1; CDR3 DNA: TGTGCCAGCAGCTTCCGCCGGGGACTGGGACAAGAGACCCAGTACTTC; CDR3 protein: CASSFRRGLGQETQYF
clone size: NA; D gene: TRBD1; J gene: TRBJ1-4; V gene: TRBV11-1; CDR3 DNA: TGTGCCAGCAGCTTCGGACAGGGAGGCGAAAAACTGTTTTTT; CDR3 protein: CASSFGQGGEKLFF
clone size: NA; D gene: NA; J gene: TRBJ2-5; V gene: TRBV14; CDR3 DNA: TGTGCCAGCAGCCACGGGGAGACCCAGTACTTC; CDR3 protein: CASSHGETQYF
clone size: NA; D gene: TRBD1; J gene: TRBJ2-1; V gene: TRBV29-1; CDR3 DNA: TGCAGCGTTGACGGAGTAGGGACAGGGGGCCCTGAGCAGTTCTTC; CDR3 protein: CSVDGVGTGGPEQFF
clone size: NA; D gene: NA; J gene: TRBJ1-1; V gene: TRBV27; CDR3 DNA: TGTGCCAGCGGGTATTTTGCAGGGAACACTGAAGCTTTCTTT; CDR3 protein: CASGYFAGNTEAFF
clone size: NA; D gene: NA; J gene: TRBJ1-2; V gene: TRBV6-5; CDR3 DNA: TGTGTCAGCGCGAGGGATAACTATGGCTACACCTTC; CDR3 protein: CVSARDNYGYTF
clone size: NA; D gene: TRBD1; J gene: TRBJ2-3; V gene: TRBV5-1; CDR3 DNA: TGCGCCAGCAGCTTGTCCGGGACAGGGTCAGATACGCAGTATTTT; CDR3 protein: CASSLSGTGSDTQYF
clone size: NA; D gene: NA; J gene: TRBJ1-5; V gene: TRBV28; CDR3 DNA: TGTGCCAGCAGGACCAGGGTTGGCAATCAGCCCCAGCATTTT; CDR3 protein: CASRTRVGNQPQHF
clone size: NA; D gene: NA; J gene: TRBJ1-1; V gene: TRBV10-3; CDR3 DNA: TGTGCCATCACAACAAACACGTTGATCACAGGGAACACTGAAGCTTTCTTT; CDR3 protein: CAITTNTLITGNTEAFF
clone size: NA; D gene: TRBD2; J gene: TRBJ2-3; V gene: TRBV27; CDR3 DNA: TGTGCCAGCAGTTTATACTCCGGGGGGGACACAGATACGCAGTATTTT; CDR3 protein: CASSLYSGGDTDTQYF